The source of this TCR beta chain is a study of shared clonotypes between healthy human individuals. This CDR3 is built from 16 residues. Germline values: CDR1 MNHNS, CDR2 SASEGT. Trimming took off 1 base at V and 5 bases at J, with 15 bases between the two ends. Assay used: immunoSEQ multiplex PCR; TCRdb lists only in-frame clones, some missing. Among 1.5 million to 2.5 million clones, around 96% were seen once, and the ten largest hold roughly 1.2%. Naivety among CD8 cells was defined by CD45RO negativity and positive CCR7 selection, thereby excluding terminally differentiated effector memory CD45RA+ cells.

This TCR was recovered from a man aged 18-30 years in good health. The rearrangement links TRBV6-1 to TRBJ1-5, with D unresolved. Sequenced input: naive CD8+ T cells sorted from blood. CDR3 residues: CASSEGVSWSDQPQHF. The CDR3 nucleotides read TGTGCCAGCAGTGAAGGGGTCAGTTGGTCTGATCAGCCCCAGCATTTT.